The TCR beta chain under discussion was sequenced for a study of sequential checkpoint blockade in melanoma. Whole-study context: About 90 pretreatment tumor DNA samples were TCRβ immunosequenced.

The study's findings and limits: In arm A, pretreatment tumor clonality was associated with response.

Treatment in this sample: randomized to nivolumab then ipilimumab (arm A) or the reverse (arm B). This clone is large (0.1 to 1%) in the sample. Its antigen is undetermined. Using immunoSEQ multiplex PCR, the repertoire was profiled, and TCRdb retains in-frame clones only, with some absent. The sample lists around 5,500 clones, 39% seen once, with roughly 10% in the top ten. The J segment lost 4 bases and the V segment lost 3 bases, leaving 3 bases of the junction unmatched. CDR1 is KGHSH, CDR2 LQKENI, per germline. This CDR3 has 14 residues. The sample was tumor tissue (inferred from file names), taken from a patient given nivolumab and ipilimumab in sequence. This sequence was found in a human donor with melanoma. The rearrangement joins TRBV18 to TRBJ1-3, with TRBD1 matching 7 bases. In nucleotides, the CDR3 is TGTGCCAGCTCACCGGGACAGAAGGGAAACACCATATATTTT. Translated, it gives CASSPGQKGNTIYF.